What follows are 7 T cell receptor beta chains derived from one specimen sequenced in a study of cytomegalovirus exposure and HLA in healthy donors. Primers included in the PCR were 60 Vbeta and 13 Jbeta primers. TCRdb's copy holds only in-frame clones and misses some; the assay was immunoSEQ multiplex PCR. The data show fewer than 80,000 clones, about 72% seen once. Sequences were obtained from PBMCs. Receptors were obtained from a man aged 50 or older in good health and CMV-seropositive.

This clone was picked up one time. The V gene is TRBV27, the J gene TRBJ2-7, with unresolved D. The CDR3 contains 14 residues. V lost 3 bases to trimming and J lost 6 bases, with 15 bases between them. Germline CDR1 and CDR2: MNHEY and SMNVEV (reference sequence). The CDR3 sequence is CASSFFDSAGEQYF. The CDR3 DNA is TGTGCCAGCAGTTTCTTTGACTCCGCCGGCGAGCAGTACTTC.

The rearrangement joins TRBV5-1 to TRBJ2-5; TRBD2 matches at 11 bases. Germline V lookup: CDR1 SGHRS, CDR2 YFSETQ. The J segment lost 5 bases and the V segment lost 4 bases, leaving 7 bases of the junction unmatched. This CDR3 region has 15 residues. In nucleotides, the CDR3 is TGCGCCAGCAGCCCAACTAGCGGGAGTGTGGAGACCCAGTACTTC. Translated, it gives CASSPTSGSVETQYF.

The chain recombines TRBV19 with TRBJ1-1, with D maybe TRBD1 (6 bases). V was clipped by 5 bases and J by 3 bases, with 19 bases between them. Germline V gene data show CDR1 as LNHDA and CDR2 as SQIVND (reference sequence). The CDR3 runs 16 residues. The CDR3 spells CASSPHSTGIDTEAFF. The CDR3 nucleotides read TGTGCCAGTAGTCCCCACTCCACAGGGATTGACACTGAAGCTTTCTTT. Full variable domain (rest looked up from reference TRBV19 and TRBJ1-1): DGGITQSPKYLFRKEGQNVTLSCEQNLNHDAMYWYRQDPGQGLRLIYYSQIVNDFQKGDIAEGYSVSREKKESFPLTVTSAQKNPTAFYLCASSPHSTGIDTEAFFGQGTRLTVV.

With regard to this clone: The germline gene is not matched at one end of the junction; a read error may be the cause. This sequence joins TRBV5-1 and TRBJ2-2; TRBD2 matches at 11 bases. The length of the CDR3 is 16 residues. The germline CDR1 and CDR2 sequences are SGHRS and YFSETQ. CDR3 sequence (DNA): TGCGCCAGCAGCACTAGCGGGAGTCAACCCACCGCGGAGCTGTTTTTT. Protein: CASSTSGSQPTAELFF.

The V call is TRBV7-2, the J call TRBJ2-1, with TRBD1 matching over 9 bases. The CDR3 sequence is 16 residues long. Germline-derived CDR1 and CDR2 are SGHTA and FQGNSA. The V and J ends lost 3 bases and 9 bases, in that order; junction bases with no gene match: 12. The DNA of the CDR3 is TGTGCCAGCAGCTTCCCAACAGGGGGCACTTTCACTGAGCAGTTCTTC. It is translated as CASSFPTGGTFTEQFF.

This chain joins TRBV5-4 and TRBJ2-3; 9 nucleotides agree with TRBD2. Germline V gives CDR1 SGHNT, CDR2 YYREEE (reference sequence). The junction had 7 bases not matched to a gene; V was cut back by 4 bases and J by 1 base. The CDR3 spans 16 residues. The CDR3 here is CASSPGTSSRTDTQYF. CDR3 nucleotide sequence: TGTGCCAGCAGCCCCGGGACTAGCAGCCGCACAGATACGCAGTATTTT.

The chain recombines TRBV12-5 with TRBJ2-7; no clear D gene. Germline V gene data show CDR1 as LGHNT and CDR2 as FRNRAP. V was pared by 5 bases and J by 3 bases, with 11 bases between. This CDR3 region has 13 residues. CDR3 DNA sequence: TGTGCTAGTGGTCCCGGCTACAGCTACGAGCAGTACTTC. This sequence encodes CASGPGYSYEQYF.